The TCR beta chain described here comes from a study of monozygotic twins with inflammatory bowel disease (dated by TCRdb to the late 2010s). With respect to the entire study: The complete study included approximately 28 monozygotic twin pairs: 19 IBD-discordant Danish pairs and nine German pairs, of which four were IBD-concordant and five were IBD-discordant. The search for disease-associated traits relied mainly on comparing, within discordant pairs, IBD patients with their genetically identical healthy co-twins. Each individual had, on average, about 151 000 unique TCRalpha sequences and 181 000 unique TCRbeta sequences available for analysis.

From each donor, a roughly 2.6 ml peripheral blood sample was collected into PAXgene tubes and stored at -80 degrees C. Total RNA was isolated from whole blood with the PAXgene blood miRNA kit on an automated QIAcube, without T cell sorting. Deep TCRalpha and TCRbeta repertoire profiling with unique molecular barcoding was performed on peripheral blood of monozygotic twin pairs concordant or discordant for inflammatory bowel disease. Smoking habits were recorded for all twin pairs, and each individual was classified as a current, former or never smoker. Summary of the overall study and its limitations: Concordant and discordant twins showed no difference in repertoire similarity, possibly because of limited statistical power. Compared with healthy twins, IBD patients shared fewer clonotypes with other individuals, and the difference was most pronounced in patients with signs of disease activity. Because patients received different immunosuppressive treatments, the repertoires may have picked up extra background noise and variability between individuals. No single strong signal or clonotype linked to IBD turned up in the results, so the idea that one exists was not supported. Measured by the inverse Simpson index, TCRbeta repertoire diversity was lower in IBD patients than in their healthy co-twins. The analysis was unable to tell apart different T cell subtypes.

Comments on this clonotype: No antigen is known for it.

To prepare the library, 5' RACE was applied. Preparation of each TCR library used approximately 3,700 ng of total RNA. For each sample, cDNA synthesis was carried out in eight separate reactions using SMARTScribe reverse transcriptase. During cDNA synthesis, unique molecular identifiers containing a 6-nucleotide sample barcode were introduced by template switching. Two nested PCRs of roughly 15 and 9 cycles amplified the TCRalpha and TCRbeta cDNA, and bead purification followed each PCR. Before amplification, cDNA was treated with uracil DNA-glycosylase and purified using the QIAquick PCR purification kit. The second PCR added Illumina TruSeq-compatible adapters along with sample-specific barcodes. TapeStation and Qubit were used to check library quality and concentration, and roughly 5 ng of each library went into the pool. Sequencing of the pooled libraries was done on an Illumina HiSeq2500 single-index Rapid Run using custom sequencing primers and 2 x 100 bp reads. The published analysis was carried out like this. UMI-based consensus assembly with MiGEC version 1.2.6 was used to correct PCR and sequencing errors. V(D)J alignment, clonotype assembly and CDR3 extraction were performed with MiXCR version 2.1.1. To normalise gene usage, clonotype sharing and MAIT/NKT TCR abundance, the top 1000, 10 000 and 20 000 clonotypes in each sample were analysed. Diversity was computed as the inverse Simpson index with the vegan R package after downsampling to 27 000 UMIs. Paired Mann-Whitney U tests were applied to discordant twin pairs, with Benjamini-Hochberg correction for multiple testing. TCRdb reprocessed the reads; each CDR3 protein sequence makes one entry, and DNA is unavailable. The V and J calls here are based on TCRdb, not the publication. In this sample's table one finds over 150,000 distinct CDR3 sequences. The biggest ten clones account for approximately 3% of the sample.

The source is a human donor with ulcerative colitis or Crohn's disease, or a healthy co-twin of an affected twin (not recorded which). The sequencing input was blood.

This receptor has the CDR3 CASGTSGTYEQYF. The sequence joins TRBV6-6 to TRBJ2-7; TCRdb's D gene call, TRBD2, goes unchecked for lack of DNA. CDR1 is given as MNHNY and CDR2 as SVGAGI, both from the germline V gene (reference sequence). CDR3 length: 13 amino acids, cysteine to phenylalanine. No DNA sequence is on record.